The rows below give T cell receptor beta chains drawn from one sample of a study of blood T cell repertoires in COVID-19. Using immunoSEQ multiplex PCR, the repertoire was profiled, and TCRdb retains in-frame clones only, with some absent. The table lists around 200,000 clones, over 75% of them singletons. Sequencing was carried out using peripheral blood. These receptors were collected from a woman older than 75 with acute or convalescent COVID-19. Both conserved end residues are part of each CDR3.

v_gene: TRBV10-3
CDR3aa: CAISPGTSGGNEQFF

v_gene: TRBV24-1
CDR3aa: CATSDSRPQGVQPQHF

v_gene: TRBV18
CDR3aa: CASSPPGLAGVYEQFF

v_gene: TRBV10-3
CDR3aa: CAISVIARGGTDTQYF

v_gene: TRBV7-9
CDR3aa: CASSTPASGGLYEQYF

v_gene: TRBV18
CDR3aa: CASEDRTGDPDTQYF

v_gene: TRBV6-5
CDR3aa: CASSRQGPHQPQHF

v_gene: TRBV13
CDR3aa: CASSAGQGLHEQYF

v_gene: TRBV9
CDR3aa: CASSVALAGEQYF

v_gene: TRBV19
CDR3aa: CASSNSGTETEAFF

v_gene: TRBV2
CDR3aa: CASSAPTGGYSPLHF

v_gene: TRBV7-2
CDR3aa: CASSDKGQHNQPQHF

v_gene: TRBV19
CDR3aa: CASSTWTGSNQPQHF

v_gene: TRBV27
CDR3aa: CASSLGRGLFYEQYF

v_gene: TRBV7-6
CDR3aa: CASSPIGGATSTGELFF